These T cell receptor beta chains were read from a single sample in a study of cytomegalovirus exposure and HLA in healthy donors. Sequencing used immunoSEQ multiplex PCR; TCRdb keeps in-frame clones, though not all of them. The sample contains more than 80,000 clones, under 80% of which appear only once. Sequencing used PBMCs. The receptors shown here come from a man aged 55-75 years in good health and CMV-seronegative. Each CDR3 is given with its conserved first and last residue. D genes are given only for firm matches. Not all rows give a size; the values are once, few, many and, for expanded clones, a class.

- | TRBJ2-5 | TRBV27 | TRBD2 | TGTGCCAGCAGTCCTACTAGCGGGGGAGGGGAGACCCAGTACTTC | CASSPTSGGGETQYF
- | TRBJ2-7 | TRBV7-9 | TRBD2 | TGTTCCAGCAGGTTGGGGGGGTCCGAGCAGTACTTC | CSSRLGGSEQYF
once | TRBJ2-1 | TRBV5-6 | - | TGTGCCAGCAGCTTGGGACTACCGCTACAGTTCTTC | CASSLGLPLQFF
- | TRBJ1-5 | TRBV28 | - | TGTGCCAGCAGTTTGTTCGGGGGGGGTAGCAATCAGCCCCAGCATTTT | CASSLFGGGSNQPQHF
- | TRBJ1-2 | TRBV5-6 | TRBD1 | TGTGCCAGCAGCTTTCTACAGGGGGCAGTGGGCTACACCTTC | CASSFLQGAVGYTF
- | TRBJ2-7 | TRBV11-2 | TRBD1 | TGTGCCAGCAGCTTAGGGACAGGGAACTTCGCCGAGCAGTACTTC | CASSLGTGNFAEQYF
- | TRBJ2-7 | TRBV19 | TRBD1 | TGTGCCAGTAGTATAGTAACAGGGGGAAACTACGAGCAGTACTTC | CASSIVTGGNYEQYF
- | TRBJ2-5 | TRBV5-5 | - | TGTGCCAGCACCCCTTGGGGGGGGCGAAGGGAGACCCAGTACTTC | CASTPWGGRRETQYF
- | TRBJ1-1 | TRBV5-1 | - | TGCGCCAGCGCTTGGGGCAGGGGTACGAACACTGAAGCTTTCTTT | CASAWGRGTNTEAFF
- | TRBJ2-3 | TRBV5-1 | TRBD1 | TGCGCCAGCAACCCGTTGGGCCCGACAGGGGATACGGCGCAGTATTTT | CASNPLGPTGDTAQYF
- | TRBJ2-7 | TRBV9 | TRBD2 | TGTGCCAGCAGCGTAGGACTAGCGGAGACCTACGAGCAGTACTTC | CASSVGLAETYEQYF
- | TRBJ2-2 | TRBV4-2 | TRBD2 | TGTGCCAGCAGCCACGGTCTAGCGGGGGGGAGAAACACCGGGGAGCTGTTTTTT | CASSHGLAGGRNTGELFF
- | TRBJ1-5 | TRBV21-1 | - | TGTGCCAGCAGCCGAGGAGGGGGCCAGGGACAGCCCCAGCATTTT | CASSRGGGQGQPQHF
- | TRBJ1-2 | TRBV15 | - | TGTGCCACCAGCAGAGAGGAGACAGCCTATGGCTACACCTTC | CATSREETAYGYTF
- | TRBJ2-3 | TRBV6-5 | - | TGTGCCAGCAGTTTACGGGGGTACACAGATACGCAGTATTTT | CASSLRGYTDTQYF
- | TRBJ1-4 | TRBV12-5 | TRBD1 | TGTGCTAGTGGTTTGGTACTCGGGGACAGACCTGCAACTAATGAAAAACTGTTTTTT | CASGLVLGDRPATNEKLFF
- | TRBJ1-2 | TRBV11-2 | - | TGTGCCAGCAGCTCCAACGCACAGGGAAATGGCTACACCTTC | CASSSNAQGNGYTF
- | TRBJ2-3 | TRBV18 | TRBD2 | TGTGCCAGCTCACCGGGACTAGCGAGTTCTAGCACAGATACGCAGTATTTT | CASSPGLASSSTDTQYF
- | TRBJ2-7 | TRBV19 | TRBD1 | TGTGCCAGTAGTATAGCGGACAGGGGCTCCCAGCAGTACTTC | CASSIADRGSQQYF